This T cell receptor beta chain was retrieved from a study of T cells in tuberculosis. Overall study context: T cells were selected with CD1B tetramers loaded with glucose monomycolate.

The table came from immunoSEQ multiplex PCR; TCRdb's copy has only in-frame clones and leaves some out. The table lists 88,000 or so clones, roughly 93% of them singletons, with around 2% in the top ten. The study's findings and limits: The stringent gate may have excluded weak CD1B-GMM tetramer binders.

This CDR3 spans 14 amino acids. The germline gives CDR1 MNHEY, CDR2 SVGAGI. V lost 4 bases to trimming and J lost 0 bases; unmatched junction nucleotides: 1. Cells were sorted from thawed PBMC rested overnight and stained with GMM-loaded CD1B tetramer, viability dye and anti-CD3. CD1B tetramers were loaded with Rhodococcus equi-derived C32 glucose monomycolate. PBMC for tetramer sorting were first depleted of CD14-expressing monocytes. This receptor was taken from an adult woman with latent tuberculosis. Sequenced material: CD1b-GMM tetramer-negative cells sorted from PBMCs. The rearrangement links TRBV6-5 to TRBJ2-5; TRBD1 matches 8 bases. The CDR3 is CASSSTGDQETQYF. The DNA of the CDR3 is TGTGCCAGCAGTTCGACAGGGGACCAAGAGACCCAGTACTTC.